This entry is about one T cell receptor beta chain. Some clones are missing from TCRdb's copy, which holds only in-frame ones; the method was immunoSEQ multiplex PCR. The sample lists 100,000 to 150,000 clones, 81% occurring once. This sample is drawn from a study of blood T cell repertoires in COVID-19. About the study: Specimens from acute and convalescent COVID-19 originated in the United States, Italy and Spain. Sources were T cells, B-cell-depleted T cells, or PBMCs; the material itself was cDNA or gDNA.

Germline V gene data show CDR1 as ENHRY and CDR2 as SYGVKD. This CDR3 has 14 residues. After removal of 10 bases from V and 2 bases from J, the junction contained 6 bases not matched to a gene. V gene TRBV10-3 combines with J gene TRBJ2-1, with TRBD1 matching 9 bases. This TCR derives from a man aged 25-45 years with COVID-19, enrolled during active disease. Sequenced material: peripheral blood. The CDR3 DNA sequence: TGTGCCACCCAAGGGACAGGGACCTACAATGAGCAGTTCTTC. Amino acids: CATQGTGTYNEQFF.